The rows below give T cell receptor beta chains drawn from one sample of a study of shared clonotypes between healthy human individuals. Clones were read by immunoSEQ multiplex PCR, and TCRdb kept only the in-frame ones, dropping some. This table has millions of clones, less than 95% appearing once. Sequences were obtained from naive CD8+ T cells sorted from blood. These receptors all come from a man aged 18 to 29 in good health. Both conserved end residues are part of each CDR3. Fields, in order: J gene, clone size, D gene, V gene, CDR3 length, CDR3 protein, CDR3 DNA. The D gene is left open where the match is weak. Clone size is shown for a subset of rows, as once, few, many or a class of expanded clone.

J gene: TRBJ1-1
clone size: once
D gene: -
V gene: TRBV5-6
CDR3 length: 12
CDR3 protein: CASSLELEPAFF
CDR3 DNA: TGTGCCAGCAGCTTGGAGTTAGAGCCGGCTTTCTTT

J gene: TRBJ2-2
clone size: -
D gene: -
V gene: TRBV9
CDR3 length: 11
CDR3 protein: CASSVGPELFF
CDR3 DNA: TGTGCCAGCAGCGTCGGGCCTGAGCTGTTTTTT

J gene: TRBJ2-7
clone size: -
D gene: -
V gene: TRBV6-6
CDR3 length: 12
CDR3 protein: CASSTTAYEQYF
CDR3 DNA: TGTGCCAGCAGTACCACAGCGTACGAGCAGTACTTC

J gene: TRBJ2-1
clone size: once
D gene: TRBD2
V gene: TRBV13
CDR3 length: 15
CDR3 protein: CASSLGAGAGNEQFF
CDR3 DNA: TGTGCCAGCAGCTTAGGGGCGGGAGCCGGAAATGAGCAGTTCTTC

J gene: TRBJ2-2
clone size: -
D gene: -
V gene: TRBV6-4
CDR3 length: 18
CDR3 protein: CASSEFHQDNTNTGELFF
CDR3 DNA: TGTGCCAGCAGTGAGTTTCATCAGGACAATACGAACACCGGGGAGCTGTTTTTT

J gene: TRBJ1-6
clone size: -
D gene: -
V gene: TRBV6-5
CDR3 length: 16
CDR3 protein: CASSYQDPSAGSPLHF
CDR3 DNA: TGTGCCAGCAGTTACCAGGACCCGTCGGCTGGTTCACCCCTCCACTTT

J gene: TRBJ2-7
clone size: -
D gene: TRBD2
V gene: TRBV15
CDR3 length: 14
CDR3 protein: CATSSGGGGYEQYF
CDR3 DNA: TGTGCCACCAGCAGTGGGGGGGGAGGATACGAGCAGTACTTC

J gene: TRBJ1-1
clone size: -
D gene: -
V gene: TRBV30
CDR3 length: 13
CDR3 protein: CAWSITVRAEAFF
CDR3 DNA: TGTGCCTGGAGTATCACTGTTCGGGCTGAAGCTTTCTTT

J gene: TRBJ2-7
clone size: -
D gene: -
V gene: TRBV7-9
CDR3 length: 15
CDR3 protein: CASSFNRHPADEQYF
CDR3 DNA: TGTGCCAGCAGTTTCAACCGACACCCGGCGGACGAGCAGTACTTC

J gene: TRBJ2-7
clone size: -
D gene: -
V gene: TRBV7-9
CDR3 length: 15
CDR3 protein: CASSFEESGRYEQYF
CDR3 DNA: TGTGCCAGCAGCTTCGAGGAGTCGGGACGATACGAGCAGTACTTC

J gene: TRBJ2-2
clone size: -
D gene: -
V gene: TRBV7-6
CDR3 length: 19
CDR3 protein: CASSLNPPGTNTNTGELFF
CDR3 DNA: TGTGCCAGCAGCTTGAACCCCCCCGGGACAAACACGAACACCGGGGAGCTGTTTTTT

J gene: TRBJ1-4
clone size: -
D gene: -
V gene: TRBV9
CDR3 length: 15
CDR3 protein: CASQKGLATNEKLFF
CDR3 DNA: TGTGCCAGCCAGAAAGGCCTGGCAACTAATGAAAAACTGTTTTTT

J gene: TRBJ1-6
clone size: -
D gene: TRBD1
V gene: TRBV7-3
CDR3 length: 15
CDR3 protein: CASSPQTGDNSPLHF
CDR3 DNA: TGTGCCAGCAGCCCCCAGACAGGGGATAATTCACCCCTCCACTTT

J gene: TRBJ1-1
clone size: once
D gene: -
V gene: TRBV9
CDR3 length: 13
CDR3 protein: CASSVVEYTEAFF
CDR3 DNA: TGTGCCAGCAGCGTGGTCGAGTACACTGAAGCTTTCTTT

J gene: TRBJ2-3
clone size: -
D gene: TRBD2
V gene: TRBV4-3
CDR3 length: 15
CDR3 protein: CASSPRPSGSDTQYF
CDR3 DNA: TGCGCCAGCAGCCCTCGTCCTAGCGGCTCAGATACGCAGTATTTT

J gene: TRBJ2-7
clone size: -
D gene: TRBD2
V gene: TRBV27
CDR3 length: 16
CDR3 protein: CASSPGLAGGLYEQYF
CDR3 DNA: TGTGCCAGCAGTCCAGGACTAGCGGGGGGGCTCTACGAGCAGTACTTC

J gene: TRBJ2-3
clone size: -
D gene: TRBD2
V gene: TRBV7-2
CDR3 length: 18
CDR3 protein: CASSFRTSGPWSTDTQYF
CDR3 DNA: TGTGCCAGCAGCTTTCGGACTAGCGGGCCTTGGAGCACAGATACGCAGTATTTT

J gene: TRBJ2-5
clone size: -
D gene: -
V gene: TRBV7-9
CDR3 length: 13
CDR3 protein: CASSLSEGETQYF
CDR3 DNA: TGTGCCAGCAGTCTAAGTGAGGGGGAGACCCAGTACTTC

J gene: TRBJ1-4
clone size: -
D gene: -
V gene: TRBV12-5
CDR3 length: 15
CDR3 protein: CASGLMGATNEKLFF
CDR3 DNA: TGTGCTAGTGGTTTGATGGGTGCAACTAATGAAAAACTGTTTTTT

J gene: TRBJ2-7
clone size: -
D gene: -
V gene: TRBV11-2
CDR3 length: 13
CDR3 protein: CASSFGTLYEQYF
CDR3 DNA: TGTGCCAGCAGCTTCGGTACCCTCTACGAGCAGTACTTC

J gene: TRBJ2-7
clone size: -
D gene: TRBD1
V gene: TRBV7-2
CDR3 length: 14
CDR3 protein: CASSFPGTDYEQYF
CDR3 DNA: TGTGCCAGCAGCTTCCCTGGGACAGACTACGAGCAGTACTTC

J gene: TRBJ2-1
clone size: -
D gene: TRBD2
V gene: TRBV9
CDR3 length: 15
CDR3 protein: CASSSPAGGLDEQFF
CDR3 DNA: TGTGCCAGCAGCTCACCAGCGGGGGGCCTGGATGAGCAGTTCTTC

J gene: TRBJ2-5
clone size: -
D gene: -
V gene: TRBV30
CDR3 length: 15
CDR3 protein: CAWSREQLEAETQYF
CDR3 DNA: TGTGCCTGGAGTCGGGAACAGTTGGAGGCAGAGACCCAGTACTTC

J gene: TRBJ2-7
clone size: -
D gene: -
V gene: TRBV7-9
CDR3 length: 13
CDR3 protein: CASSPTLAYEQYF
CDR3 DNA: TGTGCCAGCAGTCCTACCCTTGCCTACGAGCAGTACTTC

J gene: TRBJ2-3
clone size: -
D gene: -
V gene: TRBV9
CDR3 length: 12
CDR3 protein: CASSSGIDTQYF
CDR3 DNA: TGTGCCAGCAGCTCCGGAATAGATACGCAGTATTTT

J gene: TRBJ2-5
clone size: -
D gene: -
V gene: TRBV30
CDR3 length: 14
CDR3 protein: CAWSGQGHQETQYF
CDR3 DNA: TGTGCCTGGAGTGGGCAGGGCCACCAAGAGACCCAGTACTTC

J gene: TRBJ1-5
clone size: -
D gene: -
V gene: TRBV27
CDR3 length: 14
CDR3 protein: CASSYGGGNQPQHF
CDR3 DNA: TGTGCCAGCAGTTACGGGGGTGGCAATCAGCCCCAGCATTTT

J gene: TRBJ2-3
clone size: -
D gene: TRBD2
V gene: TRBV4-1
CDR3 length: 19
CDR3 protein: CASSQDGEVSGAAADTQYF
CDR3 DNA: TGCGCCAGCAGCCAAGACGGGGAGGTGAGCGGGGCGGCGGCAGATACGCAGTATTTT

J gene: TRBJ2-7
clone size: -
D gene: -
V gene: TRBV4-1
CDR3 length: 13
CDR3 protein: CASSQPGNYEQYF
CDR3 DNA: TGCGCCAGCAGCCAACCAGGAAACTACGAGCAGTACTTC

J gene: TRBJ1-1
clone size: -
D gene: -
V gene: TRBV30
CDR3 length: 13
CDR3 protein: CAWSGRGGLEAFF
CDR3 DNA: TGTGCCTGGAGTGGAAGGGGAGGCCTTGAAGCTTTCTTT

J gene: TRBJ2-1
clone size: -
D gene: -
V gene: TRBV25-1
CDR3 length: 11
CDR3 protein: CASSEYSEQFF
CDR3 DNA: TGTGCCAGCAGTGAATACAGTGAGCAGTTCTTC

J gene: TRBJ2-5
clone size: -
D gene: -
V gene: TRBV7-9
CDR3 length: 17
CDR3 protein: CASSLARGQHLQETQYF
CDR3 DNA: TGTGCCAGCAGCTTAGCGCGAGGACAGCACTTACAAGAGACCCAGTACTTC

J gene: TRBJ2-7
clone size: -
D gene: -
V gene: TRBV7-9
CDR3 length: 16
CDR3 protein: CASSLPTRDISYEQYF
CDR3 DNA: TGTGCCAGCAGCTTACCCACGAGGGACATTTCCTACGAGCAGTACTTC

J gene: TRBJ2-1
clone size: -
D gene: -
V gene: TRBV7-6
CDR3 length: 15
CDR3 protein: CASSLVAESGNEQFF
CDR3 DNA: TGTGCCAGCAGCTTAGTCGCGGAGTCAGGCAATGAGCAGTTCTTC

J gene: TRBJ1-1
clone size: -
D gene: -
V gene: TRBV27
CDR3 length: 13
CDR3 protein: CASSLRAYTEAFF
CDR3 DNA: TGTGCCAGCAGTTTAAGGGCTTACACTGAAGCTTTCTTT

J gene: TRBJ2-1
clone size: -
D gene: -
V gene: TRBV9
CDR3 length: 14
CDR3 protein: CASSVAGTVNEQFF
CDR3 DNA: TGTGCCAGCAGCGTAGCGGGAACGGTGAATGAGCAGTTCTTC